This T cell receptor (beta chain) emerged from a study of Tregs in tolerant kidney transplant recipients. The CDR3 is made up of 14 amino acids. CDR1 and CDR2 from the germline V gene are SGHVS and FQNEAQ. Trimming pared 1 base from V and 2 bases from J, leaving 9 bases between. The assay was immunoSEQ multiplex PCR, and TCRdb's table has in-frame clones only and misses some. This sample's clone table lists 30,000 or so clones. As concerns this clone: The read terminates 3 residues before the CDR3 end, so the remaining end is supplied by the germline J gene.

The clonotype originates from a human donor who received a combined kidney and bone marrow transplant. Sample: CD8+ T cells from blood, taken before the transplant. V gene TRBV7-8 combines with J gene TRBJ2-7, with D possibly being TRBD1 (5 bases). This CDR3 is CASSLGQGTYEQYF. The CDR3 DNA, read in part, is TGTGCCAGCAGCTTAGGGCAGGGCACCTACGAG.